Listed below are T cell receptor beta chains from one sample, sequenced in a study of monozygotic twins with inflammatory bowel disease. Using the 5' RACE reads, TCRdb records one entry per CDR3 protein without DNA. In all, the sample yields approximately 400,000 distinct CDR3 sequences. The material sequenced was blood. All receptors come from a human donor with ulcerative colitis or Crohn's disease, or a healthy co-twin of an affected twin (not recorded which). Both conserved end residues are part of each CDR3. The order of the fields is V gene, J gene, CDR3 protein.

v_call: TRBV6-5; j_call: TRBJ1-6; cdr3_aa: CASSLKGFSNSPLHF
v_call: TRBV29-1; j_call: TRBJ1-1; cdr3_aa: CSVVRAPEAFF
v_call: TRBV12-3/TRBV12-4; j_call: TRBJ1-1; cdr3_aa: CASSSNTEAFF
v_call: TRBV6-5; j_call: TRBJ2-2; cdr3_aa: CASSSRTGVLTGELFF
v_call: TRBV6-5; j_call: TRBJ1-6; cdr3_aa: CASSSPGQVNSPLHF
v_call: TRBV20-1; j_call: TRBJ2-7; cdr3_aa: CSASFSAGAYEQYF
v_call: TRBV29-1; j_call: TRBJ2-3; cdr3_aa: CSVEGGNTQYF
v_call: TRBV2; j_call: TRBJ1-3; cdr3_aa: CASRPDSSGNTIYF
v_call: TRBV5-1; j_call: TRBJ1-5; cdr3_aa: CASSLGGEKNQPQHF
v_call: TRBV9; j_call: TRBJ1-4; cdr3_aa: CASSLDGEKLFF
v_call: TRBV10-3; j_call: TRBJ2-3; cdr3_aa: CAISESGDRVTDTQYF
v_call: TRBV5-5; j_call: TRBJ2-7; cdr3_aa: CASSFGIMGPYEQYF
v_call: TRBV15; j_call: TRBJ2-3; cdr3_aa: CATSRGLATDTQYF
v_call: TRBV7-2; j_call: TRBJ1-1; cdr3_aa: CASSFTGTPNTEAFF
v_call: TRBV7-9; j_call: TRBJ2-1; cdr3_aa: CASSSGTARDEQFF
v_call: TRBV7-7; j_call: TRBJ2-2; cdr3_aa: CASSPGQGPTGELFF
v_call: TRBV4-1; j_call: TRBJ1-2; cdr3_aa: CASSQRLGGYTF